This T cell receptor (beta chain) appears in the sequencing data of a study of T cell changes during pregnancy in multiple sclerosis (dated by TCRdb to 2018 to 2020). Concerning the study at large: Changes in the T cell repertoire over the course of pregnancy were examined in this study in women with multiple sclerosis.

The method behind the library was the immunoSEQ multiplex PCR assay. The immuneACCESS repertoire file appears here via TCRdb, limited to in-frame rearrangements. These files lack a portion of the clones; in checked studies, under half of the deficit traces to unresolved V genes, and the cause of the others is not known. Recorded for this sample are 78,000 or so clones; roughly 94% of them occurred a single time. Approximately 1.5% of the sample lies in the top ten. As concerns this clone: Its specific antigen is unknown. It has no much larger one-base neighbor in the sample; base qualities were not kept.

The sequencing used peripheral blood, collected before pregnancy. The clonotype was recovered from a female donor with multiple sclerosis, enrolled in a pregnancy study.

The DNA is TGTGCCAGCAGAGGGACACACGAACGCACCGGGGAGCTGTTTTTT. Protein translation: CASRGTHERTGELFF. This chain is built from TRBV2 and TRBJ2-2; the D gene is possibly TRBD1, with 6 bases matching. Including cysteine and phenylalanine, the CDR3 has 15 amino acids. The read is trimmed to its CDR3 DNA, 45 bases read in frame from base 1. The germline V gene provides CDR1 SNHLY and CDR2 FYNNEI. The trim is 6 bases for V and 4 bases for J, with a gap of 15 bases between the germline ends.